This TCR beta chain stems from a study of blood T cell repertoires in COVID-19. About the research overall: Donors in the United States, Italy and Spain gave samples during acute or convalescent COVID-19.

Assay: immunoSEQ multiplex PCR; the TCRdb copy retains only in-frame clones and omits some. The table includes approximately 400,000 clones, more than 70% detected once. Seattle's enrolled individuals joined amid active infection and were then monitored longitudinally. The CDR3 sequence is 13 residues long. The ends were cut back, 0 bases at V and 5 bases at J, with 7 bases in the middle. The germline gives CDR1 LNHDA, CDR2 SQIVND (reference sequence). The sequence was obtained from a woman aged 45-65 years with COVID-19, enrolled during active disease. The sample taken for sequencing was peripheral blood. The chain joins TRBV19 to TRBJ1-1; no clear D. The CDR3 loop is CASSIDIQTEAFF. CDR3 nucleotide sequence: TGTGCCAGTAGTATAGACATTCAGACTGAAGCTTTCTTT.